This T cell receptor (beta chain) originates from a study of T-cell reconstitution after alpha-beta-depleted transplantation in children. Notes on the study in general: Reported findings indicate that, about two months after transplant, alpha-beta T cells came from several hundred expanded clones, which were derived from non-depleted graft cells. Several patients had high TCRbeta diversity at day 60; it came from surviving recipient T cells and thymic progenitors. When one year had passed after transplant, most T-cell counts and diversity came from newly produced T cells.

Researchers prepared the TCRbeta library using unique molecular identifiers, the study reports. TCRdb re-derived calls from the PCR reads in MiXCR, one entry per CDR3 protein. The table includes hundreds of thousands of distinct CDR3 sequences, about an eighth detected once. This clonotype has ten or more counts. Its antigen is not identified. Germline assignment: CDR1 SGHRS and CDR2 YFSETQ. The CDR3 consists of 17 residues. The V gene lost 3 bases and the J gene lost 0 bases, with 16 bases spanning the gap. The clonotype originates from a girl aged 2-10 years with congenital amegakaryocytic thrombocytopenia, due to receive a stem cell transplant. Sequencing used PBMCs, obtained before TCRalphabeta/CD19-depleted stem cell transplant. The V gene is TRBV5-1, the J gene TRBJ2-1; D gene unclear. Here the CDR3 reads CASSSPFKGSSYNEQFF. Here the CDR3 DNA reads TGCGCCAGCAGCTCCCCTTTCAAGGGATCCTCCTACAATGAGCAGTTCTTC.